The sequence of this T cell receptor (beta chain) was determined in a study of blood T cell repertoires in COVID-19. Study overall: T cells, B-cell-depleted T cells, or PBMCs supplied cDNA or gDNA.

Germline V gives CDR1 LNHDA, CDR2 SQIVND (reference sequence). V shed 1 base and J shed 4 bases, with 13 bases lying between them. This CDR3 has 15 amino acids. Produced via immunoSEQ multiplex PCR; TCRdb's table is partial and in-frame only. The sample yields 150,000 to 200,000 clones, 80% to 85% seen once. The chain links TRBV19 to TRBJ2-5, with D possibly matching TRBD2 (7 bases). The sample consisted of peripheral blood. This sequence was found in a middle-aged woman with acute or convalescent COVID-19. Here the CDR3 reads CASSIARGRGETQYF. CDR3 DNA sequence: TGTGCCAGTAGTATAGCGCGGGGGCGCGGAGAGACCCAGTACTTC.